This TCR beta chain was recovered during a study of immune evolution from preneoplasia to lung adenocarcinoma. Findings and limits, study-wide: Clonality was highest in normal lung, lower in later-stage lesions apparently. Top clone frequencies peaked in normal lung, apparently declining through invasive adenocarcinoma.

Sequencing was performed with immunoSEQ multiplex PCR; in TCRdb, only in-frame clones are kept and a portion is missing. The profile covers 7,000 or so clones, with over 70% appearing a single time and roughly 19% taken by the ten largest. Concerning this clone itself: Its antigen is as yet unknown.

Between the mid-2010s and the late 2010s, patients underwent resection in Japan or China. H&E slides confirmed each diagnosis, reviewed by two pathologists independently. Germline CDR1 SNHLY, CDR2 FYNNEI. This CDR3 has 15 amino acids. The V and J ends lost 5 bases and 4 bases, in that order; junction bases with no gene match: 10. Sequencing was done on a sample of FFPE adjacent normal lung tissue. The chain combines TRBV2 with TRBJ1-2; 7 bases are shared with TRBD1. This clonotype was sampled from a person aged 65-85 years with lung adenocarcinoma. DNA of the CDR3: TGTGCCAGCAGTCCAAGCCTGACAGGGTCCTATGGCTACACCTTC. This codes for CASSPSLTGSYGYTF.